Below, 3 T cell receptor beta chains from the same sample are listed, as sequenced in a study of cytomegalovirus exposure and HLA in healthy donors. TCRdb's copy holds only in-frame clones and misses some; the assay was immunoSEQ multiplex PCR. The table lists fewer than 65,000 clones, approximately 92% of them singletons, with around 14% in the top ten. Material: PBMCs. The origin of the receptors is a woman in her late teens or twenties in good health and CMV-seronegative.

About this clone itself: Other nucleotide sequences in the sample specify the same CDR3. V and J are TRBV5-8 and TRBJ2-5; no clear D. With 0 bases removed from V and 2 bases from J, the gap between germline ends came to 5 bases. Per germline, CDR1 SGHTS and CDR2 YDEGEE. The CDR3 runs to 13 residues. The CDR3 region is CASSLDRQETQYF. The CDR3 DNA reads TGTGCCAGCAGCTTGGATCGTCAAGAGACCCAGTACTTC.

The chain has TRBV30 and TRBJ2-2, with D maybe TRBD1 (5 bases). CDR1 is GTSNPN and CDR2 is SVGIG in the germline V gene (reference sequence). The CDR3 has 15 amino acids. Trimming left V 0 bases short and J 3 bases short, with 11 bases between. The CDR3 DNA reads as TGTGCCTGGAGTGTCGGCAGGGTCGACACCGGGGAGCTGTTTTTT. Encoded protein: CAWSVGRVDTGELFF. The complete variable domain, with remaining parts taken from reference TRBV30 and TRBJ2-2, reads SQTIHQWPATLVQPVGSPLSLECTVEGTSNPNLYWYRQAAGRGLQLLFYSVGIGQISSEVPQNLSASRPQDRQFILSSKKLLLSDSGFYLCAWSVGRVDTGELFFGEGSRLTVL.

The chain combines TRBV30 with TRBJ1-1, with a weak D call TRBD1 (5 bases). The CDR3 loop spans 13 amino acids. CDR1 is GTSNPN, CDR2 SVGIG, per germline (reference sequence). V was cut by 4 bases and J by 5 bases, with 14 bases left in between. CDR3 DNA sequence: TGTGCCTGGATTCCCGCGGGGGGGACTGAAGCTTTCTTT. Its translation is CAWIPAGGTEAFF.